This T cell receptor (beta chain) originates from a study of shared clonotypes between healthy human individuals. Using immunoSEQ multiplex PCR, the repertoire was profiled, and TCRdb retains in-frame clones only, with some absent. This table has millions of clones, 95% appearing once. Germline V CDR1 and CDR2: SGHRS, YFSETQ. The length of the CDR3 is 12 residues. V was shortened by 4 bases and J by 7 bases, with 12 bases between the two germline ends. This chain links TRBV5-1 with TRBJ2-7; D not resolved. Input material: naive CD4+ T cells sorted from blood. The subset here: CD45RA+ positively selected. This TCR came from a man aged 18 to 29 in good health. CDR3 coding DNA: TGCGCCAGCAGCAGATGGCCCGAGGAGCAGTACTTC. Protein: CASSRWPEEQYF.